This T cell receptor beta chain was retrieved from a study of T cells in Graves' hyperthyroidism and ophthalmopathy. Amplification of TCR beta CDR3 regions used RNA as the template. First-round RT-PCR targeting the TCR CDR3 was performed with the HTBI primer set. TCRdb reanalysed the multiplex PCR reads using MiXCR and keeps one entry per CDR3 protein. Here the sample spans about 400,000 distinct CDR3 sequences, approximately 15% being singletons. Germline values: CDR1 SGHVS, CDR2 FQNEAQ. The CDR3 is 14 amino acids. On this clonotype: The junction differs from germline at one of its ends, possibly a read error.

This receptor was identified in a woman in her twenties or thirties with Graves' hyperthyroidism. The chain has TRBV7-8 and TRBJ2-5, with D unresolved. Sequenced: blood. For the CDR3, the DNA is TGTGCCGGCAGCTTAGAACGGCTGAAAGAGACCCAGTACTTC. Encoded protein: CAGSLERLKETQYF.